There are many counts of the clone carrying this T cell receptor (beta chain). Its target is not known. A universal primer site was created by template switching, with the cDNA bearing unique molecular identifiers. TCRdb ran MiXCR on the 5' RACE reads and lists one entry per CDR3 protein. The table lists about 330,000 distinct CDR3 sequences, around an eighth of them singletons. The data are from a study of identical twins. The study, taken as a whole, reports: Twins' surplus sharing was weaker for beta out-of-frame sequences. Invariant MAIT and iNKT cells may have partly biased zero-insertion analyses.

Germline V gene sequence: CDR1 KGHDR, CDR2 SFDVKD. The CDR3 is 17 amino acids. J gave up 2 bases and V 5 bases, and 13 bases lay outside the gene matches. The same data also contributed to another study, on yellow fever vaccine responses in identical twins. That work contributes: On the reported evidence, twins' vaccine T cell responses seemed partly convergent and partly personalized.

Input material: CD8+ T cells sorted from blood. The rearrangement uses TRBV24-1 and TRBJ2-5, with 7 bases matching TRBD2. This sequence originates from a woman aged 18-29 years in good health. The CDR3: CATSARIGLAEQETQYF. CDR3 bases: TGTGCCACCAGTGCTAGGATAGGGCTAGCGGAACAAGAGACCCAGTACTTC.